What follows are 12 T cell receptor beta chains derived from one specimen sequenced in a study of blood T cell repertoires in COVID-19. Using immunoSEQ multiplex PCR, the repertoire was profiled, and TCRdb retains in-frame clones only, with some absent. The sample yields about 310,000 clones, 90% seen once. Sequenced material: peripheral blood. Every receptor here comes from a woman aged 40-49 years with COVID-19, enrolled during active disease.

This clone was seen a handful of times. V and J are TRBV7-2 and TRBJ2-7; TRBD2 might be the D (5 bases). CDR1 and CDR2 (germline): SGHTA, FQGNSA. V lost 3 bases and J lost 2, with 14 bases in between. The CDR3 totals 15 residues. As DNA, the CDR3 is TGTGCCAGCAGCTTTTCCGGACTGGAAACCTACGAGCAGTACTTC. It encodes CASSFSGLETYEQYF.

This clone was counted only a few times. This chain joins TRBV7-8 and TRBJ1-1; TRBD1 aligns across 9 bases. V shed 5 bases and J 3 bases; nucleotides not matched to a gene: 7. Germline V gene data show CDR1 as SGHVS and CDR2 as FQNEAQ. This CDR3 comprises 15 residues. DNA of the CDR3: TGTGCCAGCAGCCCCCGGACAGGGGCGGACACTGAAGCTTTCTTT. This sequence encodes CASSPRTGADTEAFF.

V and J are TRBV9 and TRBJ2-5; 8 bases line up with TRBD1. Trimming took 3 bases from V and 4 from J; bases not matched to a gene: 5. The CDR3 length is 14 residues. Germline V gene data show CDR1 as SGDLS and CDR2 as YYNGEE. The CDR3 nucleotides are TGTGCCAGCAGCGCGAGGGGGACAGGAGAGACCCAGTACTTC. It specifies CASSARGTGETQYF. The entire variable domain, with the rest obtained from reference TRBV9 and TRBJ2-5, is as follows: DSGVTQTPKHLITATGQRVTLRCSPRSGDLSVYWYQQSLDQGLQFLIQYYNGEERAKGNILERFSAQQFPDLHSELNLSSLELGDSALYFCASSARGTGETQYFGPGTRLLVL.

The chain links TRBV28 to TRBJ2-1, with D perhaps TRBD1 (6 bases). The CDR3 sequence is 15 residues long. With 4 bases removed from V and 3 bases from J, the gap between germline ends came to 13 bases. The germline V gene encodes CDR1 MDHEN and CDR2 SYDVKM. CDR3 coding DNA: TGTGCCAGCAGTTCCCAGGGGAAGGGCTACAATGAGCAGTTCTTC. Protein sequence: CASSSQGKGYNEQFF.

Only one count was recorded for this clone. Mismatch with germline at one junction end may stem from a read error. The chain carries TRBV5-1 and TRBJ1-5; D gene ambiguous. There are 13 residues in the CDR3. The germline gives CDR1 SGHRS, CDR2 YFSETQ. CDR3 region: CASSPLSDQPQHF. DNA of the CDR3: TGCGCCAGCAGCCCCCTTAGCGATCAGCCCCAGCATTTT.

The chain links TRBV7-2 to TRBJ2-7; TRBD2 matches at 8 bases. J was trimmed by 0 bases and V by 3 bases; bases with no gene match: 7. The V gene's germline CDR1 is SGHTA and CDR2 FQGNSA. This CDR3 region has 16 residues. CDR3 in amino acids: CASSFTSGMSSYEQYF. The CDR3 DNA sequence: TGTGCCAGCAGCTTTACTAGCGGTATGAGCTCCTACGAGCAGTACTTC. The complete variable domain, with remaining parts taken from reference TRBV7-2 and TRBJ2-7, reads GAGVSQSPSNKVTEKGKDVELRCDPISGHTALYWYRQSLGQGLEFLIYFQGNSAPDKSGLPSDRFSAERTGGSVSTLTIQRTQQEDSAVYLCASSFTSGMSSYEQYFGPGTRLTVT.

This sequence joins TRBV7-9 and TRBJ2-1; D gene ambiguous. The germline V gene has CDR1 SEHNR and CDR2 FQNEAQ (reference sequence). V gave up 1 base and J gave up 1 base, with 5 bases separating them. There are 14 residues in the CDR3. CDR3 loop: CASSLGQSYNEQFF. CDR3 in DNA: TGTGCCAGCAGCTTAGGTCAGTCCTACAATGAGCAGTTCTTC.

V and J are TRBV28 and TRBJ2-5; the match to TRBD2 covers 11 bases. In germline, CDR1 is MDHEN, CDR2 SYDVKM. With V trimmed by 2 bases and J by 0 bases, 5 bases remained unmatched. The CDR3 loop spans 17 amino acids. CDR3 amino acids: CASSLRTSGSYQETQYF. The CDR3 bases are TGTGCCAGCAGTTTAAGGACTAGCGGGTCTTACCAAGAGACCCAGTACTTC.

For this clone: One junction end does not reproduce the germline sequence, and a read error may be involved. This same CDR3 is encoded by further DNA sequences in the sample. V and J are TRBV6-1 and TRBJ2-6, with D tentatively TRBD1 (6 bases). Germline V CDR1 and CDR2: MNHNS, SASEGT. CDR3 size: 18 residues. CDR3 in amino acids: CASSDRTSGLPGANVLTF. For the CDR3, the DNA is TGCGCCAGCAGTGACAGGACCTCAGGGCTGCCTGGGGCCAACGTCCTGACTTTC.

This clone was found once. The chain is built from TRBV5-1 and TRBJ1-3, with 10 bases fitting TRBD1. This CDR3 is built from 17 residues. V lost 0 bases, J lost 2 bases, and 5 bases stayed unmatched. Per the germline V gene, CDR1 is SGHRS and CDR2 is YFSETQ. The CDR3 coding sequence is TGCGCCAGCAGCTTGGAAGGACAGGGGGGTCCTGGAAACACCATATATTTT. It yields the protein CASSLEGQGGPGNTIYF.

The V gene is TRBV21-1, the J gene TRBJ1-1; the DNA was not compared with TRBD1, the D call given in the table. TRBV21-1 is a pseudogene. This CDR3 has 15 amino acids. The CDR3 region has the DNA TGTGCCAGCAGCGTCCCCCCAGGCTTGAACACTGAAGCTTTCTTT. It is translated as CASSVPPGLNTEAFF.

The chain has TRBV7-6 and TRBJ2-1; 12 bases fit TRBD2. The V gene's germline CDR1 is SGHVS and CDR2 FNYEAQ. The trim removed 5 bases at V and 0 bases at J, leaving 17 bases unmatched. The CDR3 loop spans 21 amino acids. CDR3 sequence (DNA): TGTGCCAGCAGCCCCCAACCGCCGGGACTAGCGGGCGTGAGCTCCTACAATGAGCAGTTCTTC. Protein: CASSPQPPGLAGVSSYNEQFF.